This TCR beta chain emerged from a study of blood T cell repertoires in COVID-19 (dated by TCRdb to 2019 to 2021). Describing the broader study: Samples covering the acute and convalescent phases of COVID-19 were provided by collaborators in the United States, Italy and Spain. The prospective study material was composed of cDNA or gDNA derived from T cells, B-cell-depleted T cells, or PBMCs. Subjects who had been exposed to COVID-19, were actively infected with it, or had recovered from it provided the deeply sampled blood TCRbeta repertoires that made up the dataset. The repertoires were made available in a free public database intended to serve as a resource for research on the immune response to SARS-CoV-2. Samples were obtained from the ongoing ImmuneRACE study (first 160 participants) and from about 1,300 subjects provided by 6 global collaborators. Sample metadata almost always included a de-identified subject ID, COVID-19 status, age in years and sex. Where available, HLA class I and class II types were obtained from metadata supplied by the sample provider rather than from assay-based typing.

Worth noting for this clone: This receptor's antigen is unknown. No clone much larger than this one lies a single base away; base qualities are absent.

Its CDR3 holds 17 amino acids, cysteine through phenylalanine. The DNA shown is the 51-base CDR3, in frame from base 1. Deletion took 4 bases off V and 8 bases off J, with a span of 23 bases between the germline ends. From a lookup of the germline V gene (reference sequence), CDR1 and CDR2 are LGHDT and YNNKEL. Participants in the prospective study were aged about 18 to 95 years, lived in 24 United States geographic areas, and enrolled through a virtual design. To assign participants to cohorts, the prospective study relied on clinical history that participants themselves reported in a screening survey and a study questionnaire. ImmuneRACE Cohort 3 recovered participants were defined by two consecutive negative NP/OP PCR tests, healthcare professional clearance, or symptom resolution. In the prospective study, whole blood, serum and a nasopharyngeal or oropharyngeal swab were collected from each participant by mobile phlebotomists. Prospective study participants could optionally give additional blood draws and questionnaires over an approximately 2-month period. Before DNA extraction, prospective study blood samples were shipped either frozen or at room temperature.

The full study reports these points: The quantity of clinical and demographic metadata differed by source and by participant and was supplied without curation.

TCRbeta CDR3 regions were amplified from genomic DNA by means of the immunoSEQ Assay, a bias-controlled multiplex PCR. As for how the authors treated the data: Nucleated cell counts per sample were estimated from amplification of reference gene primers within the assay. To quantify the absolute abundance of each unique TCRbeta CDR3 rearrangement, sequence reads were collapsed and filtered. For each sample, productive Simpson clonality was calculated by taking the square root of Simpson's diversity index across productive rearrangements. TCRdb obtained this table from immuneACCESS and retained in-frame rearrangements with V and J assigned. These tables miss some clones; where compared with another copy, unresolved V genes account for less than half of the shortfall, and the remainder is unexplained. The V and J calls and clone size are taken from that table; D and trimming were inferred from the DNA. Recorded for this sample are about 330,000 clones; 87% of them occurred a single time. The ten largest account for approximately 0.93% of the sample.

The V gene is TRBV3-1 (or the pseudogene TRBV3-2) and the J gene is TRBJ1-4, with the D gene too uncertain to name. Sequenced: PBMCs or T cells enriched from blood (not recorded which). This receptor was taken from a woman aged 30 to 39 who had recovered from COVID-19. The sequenced DNA: TGTGCCAGCAGCCTTAGATACCGGGAAAAATCGGACGAAAAACTGTTTTTT. Translated, this is CASSLRYREKSDEKLFF.